The T cell receptor beta chain under discussion was sequenced for a study of blood T cells in healthy people across ages. The V gene's germline CDR1 is MNHEY and CDR2 SVGEGT. This CDR3 has 13 residues. V was cut by 2 bases and J by 6 bases, with 11 bases left in between. Then a second PCR, running about 6 to 12 cycles, was carried out with a sample-barcoded 5' primer and a J-beta primer mix. TCRdb fed the 5' RACE reads into MiXCR, producing one record per CDR3 protein. The sample includes roughly 1,000,000 distinct CDR3 sequences, about 23% of them seen just once. In this sample, this clonotype turned up a few times. The sample was also reused in another study, on T cells of mothers and their children.

The chain recombines TRBV6-2 or TRBV6-3 with TRBJ2-7, with D unresolved. The sequencing input was blood. This receptor was obtained from a girl aged 2 to 10 in good health. In DNA form, the CDR3 reads TGTGCCAGCAGTTACCCCATGACGGGCGAGCAGTACTTC. As protein: CASSYPMTGEQYF.